This entry lists 7 T cell receptor beta chains sequenced from one sample in a study of blood T cell repertoires in COVID-19. TCRdb's copy holds only in-frame clones and misses some; the assay was immunoSEQ multiplex PCR. The sample contains approximately 320,000 clones, over 80% of which appear only once. Sequences were obtained from PBMCs or T cells enriched from blood (not recorded which). The receptors were sampled from a young woman who had recovered from COVID-19.

The rearrangement joins TRBV19 to TRBJ2-7; TRBD2 agrees at 14 bases. The V gene end was trimmed by 1 base and the J gene end by 5 bases; junction bases not matched to a gene: 1. The CDR3 spans 15 residues. Germline lookup yields CDR1 LNHDA and CDR2 SQIVND (reference sequence). The DNA for the CDR3 is TGTGCCAGTAGTATAGGGACTAGCGGGAGGCACGAGCAGTACTTC. Amino acid sequence: CASSIGTSGRHEQYF.

V gene TRBV7-3 combines with J gene TRBJ1-6; D gene ambiguous. The CDR3 extends over 16 amino acids. Germline V lookup: CDR1 SGHTA, CDR2 FQGTGA. V dropped 4 bases and J dropped 4 bases, with 14 bases sitting between them. The CDR3 DNA is TGTGCCAGCAGCTCCTCCGGAGGAAAATATAATTCACCCCTCCACTTT. Its translation: CASSSSGGKYNSPLHF.

The V and J genes are TRBV28 and TRBJ2-7, with TRBD1 as a possible D gene (6 bases). The CDR3 runs to 14 residues. Trimming shortened V by 4 bases and J by 2 bases, and 12 bases separated the two germline ends. CDR1 MDHEN and CDR2 SYDVKM come from the germline V gene. CDR3 loop: CASSSDRQAYEQYF. CDR3 nucleotide sequence: TGTGCCAGCAGTTCGGACAGACAAGCCTACGAGCAGTACTTC.

The rearrangement links TRBV7-2 to TRBJ2-7, with 8 bases that match TRBD1. Germline V CDR1 and CDR2: SGHTA, FQGNSA. With V trimmed by 5 bases and J by 1 base, 4 bases remained unmatched. The CDR3 runs 14 residues. The CDR3 here is CASSPDRASYEQYF. The DNA for the CDR3 is TGTGCCAGCAGCCCGGACAGGGCGTCCTACGAGCAGTACTTC.

The chain couples TRBV11-3 to TRBJ2-3; 14 bases align to TRBD2. CDR1 is SGHNT, CDR2 YENEEA, per germline. CDR3 length equals 16 residues. V shed 5 bases, J shed 7 bases, and the junction held 8 bases outside the gene matches. The CDR3 loop is CASSPGTSGGLNTQYF. The DNA for the CDR3 is TGTGCCAGCAGCCCAGGGACTAGCGGGGGCCTGAATACGCAGTATTTT.

V usage is TRBV18 and J usage is TRBJ1-1; TRBD1 aligns across 9 bases. J lost 3 bases, V lost 6 bases, and 8 bases had no gene match. This CDR3 spans 15 amino acids. CDR1 and CDR2 (germline): KGHSH, LQKENI. The CDR3 region is CASSPNRGLDTEAFF. The CDR3 nucleotides read TGTGCCAGCTCGCCAAACAGGGGGCTGGACACTGAAGCTTTCTTT.

This chain connects TRBV7-6 to TRBJ2-1; possibly TRBD2 for D (6 bases). The CDR3 is 12 amino acids. CDR1 SGHVS and CDR2 FNYEAQ come from the germline V gene. Trimming left V 5 bases short and J 6 bases short, with 8 bases between. Here the CDR3 reads CASSAGGNEQFF. CDR3 nucleotides: TGTGCCAGCAGCGCCGGGGGCAATGAGCAGTTCTTC.